Described below is a single T cell receptor (beta chain) sequence and its context. The data stem from a study of CD8 T cells in ankylosing spondylitis. TCRdb reprocessed the 5' RACE reads with MiXCR, giving one entry per CDR3 protein. The sample consists of under 250,000 distinct CDR3 sequences, 32% of them appearing once. CDR3 length equals 18 residues. CDR1 and CDR2 from the germline V gene are MNHEY and SVGAGI. V lost 0 bases and J lost 4; bases outside the gene matches: 7. Source material: blood, either unsorted or a sorted T cell fraction (not recorded which). The chain has TRBV6-5 and TRBJ2-2, with 11 positions matching TRBD2. This sequence was found in a male donor with ankylosing spondylitis or in good health (not recorded which). The CDR3: CASSYSALAGGVTGELFF. The CDR3, as DNA: TGTGCCAGCAGTTACTCTGCCCTAGCGGGGGGCGTCACCGGGGAGCTGTTTTTT.